This T cell receptor beta chain emerged from a study of blood T cell repertoires in COVID-19. Study summary: COVID-19 samples, acute and convalescent, were from the United States, Italy and Spain. Sample material is recorded as cDNA or gDNA derived from T cells, B-cell-depleted T cells, or PBMCs.

This clone was detected only once. A junction end diverges from the germline sequence, so it may reflect a read error. The CDR3 totals 11 residues. Per the germline V gene, CDR1 is MDHEN and CDR2 is SYDVKM. Sequencing used immunoSEQ multiplex PCR; TCRdb keeps in-frame clones, though not all of them. Counted here are 95,000 to 150,000 clones, roughly 83% occurring once; the ten biggest clones make up about 5.7%. The chain carries TRBV28 and TRBJ2-4; D may be TRBD2 (5 bases). This sequence was found in a human donor in a cohort sampled during active COVID-19. The sequencing input was peripheral blood. The CDR3 sequence: CASSSRVGAHF. The DNA of the CDR3 is TGTGCCAGCAGTTCGAGGGTTGGAGCGCACTTC.